This TCR beta chain was profiled in a study of naive and memory T cell subsets (dated by TCRdb to 2017 to 2019). Turning to the overall study: The figure summarizing the skin biopsy and whole blood samples listed about ten blood donors, 7 tuberculin skin test biopsies and 3 saline control biopsies. PCR2 was typically run as a SYBR Green qPCR and stopped at a set threshold, although low-input samples could use end-point PCR of around 6 cycles instead.

The CDR3 runs 11 residues from the cysteine to the phenylalanine. The sequence is cut down to CDR3 DNA, 33 bases in frame from base 1. Relative to germline, V is 6 bases shorter and J is 5 bases shorter, with 10 bases between their ends. In the germline V gene, CDR1 corresponds to SQVTM and CDR2 to ANQGSEA. Using 3' ligation of a UMI-containing oligonucleotide to TCR cDNA, the study laid out a robust and sensitive protocol to amplify, sequence and analyze TCRs. For whole blood analysis, approximately 2.5 ml of peripheral blood was collected from healthy adult volunteers into Tempus tubes, and RNA was extracted following the manufacturer's instructions. Total RNA was treated with RQ1 DNase, without cell sorting, prior to reverse transcription, with an input of roughly 1 to 1000 ng being targeted. Skin biopsy and whole blood libraries were made to test pipeline robustness in samples where T cells form a minority population.

The library was generated by 5' RACE. The ligated cDNA was amplified in four rounds of PCR with nested alpha and beta constant region primers together with the SP2 primer. TCR RNA was reverse transcribed with SuperScript IV using alpha and beta constant region primers for the blood and skin samples. T4 RNA ligase 1 was used to ligate an oligonucleotide containing the Illumina SP2 primer and a UMI to the 3' end of the cDNA. To prevent hairpin formation, the 12-nucleotide UMI was made up of two random hexamers with an eight-base spacer between them. TCR alpha and beta chain libraries were processed separately from the second PCR onward, with dual indexing for multiplexing. After pooling, the indexed libraries were analyzed by capillary electrophoresis and sequenced on either an Illumina MiSeq or NextSeq. PhiX DNA at roughly 5-7% was spiked into libraries to increase base diversity and improve cluster recognition. As for how the authors treated the data: Demultiplexor took UMIs from read 2, joined the UMIs to the TCR sequence from read 1, and separated reads according to sample indices. Decombinator identified V and J genes and V-J junctions and gave each TCR a five-part identifier that included V and J deletions. Collapsinator relied on UMIs to correct both sequencing errors and PCR amplification heterogeneity, producing a UMI-based abundance for each TCR. CDR3Translator converted identifiers to nucleotide sequence, translated to amino acids, and extracted CDR3 regions using terminal motifs. Error-corrected counts of alpha and beta TCRs from blood and skin were compared after being normalized to the amount of input RNA. Clones were called with MiXCR by TCRdb after fastp trimmed the public reads at Q25, and only in-frame beta chains were retained. Each record represents a unique CDR3 protein, reported with the most common genes and DNA among its rows. TCRdb's processing, not the authors' own work, is the source of the V and J calls. The sample table contains around 56,000 distinct CDR3 sequences; only one count was recorded for roughly 7.5% of them. The leading ten clones occupy approximately 9.4% of the sample.

Comments on this clonotype: What antigen it recognizes has not been identified. No per-base quality is available; no much larger clone lies one base away.

Findings and caveats that apply to the study as a whole: The potential sensitivity of the RNA-based method to TCR transcript changes with T cell activation and differentiation was acknowledged.

This chain joins TRBV29-1 to TRBJ1-1, with no confidently assigned D gene. The source of this sequence is a female donor in good health. Here is the DNA: TGCAGCGTCACCGCCGGGACTGAAGCTTTCTTT. Translation gives CSVTAGTEAFF.